What follows are 29 T cell receptor beta chains derived from one specimen sequenced in a study of CD8 T cells in ankylosing spondylitis. Findings of the study overall: The study identified a TCR beta motif of seven or eight highly homologous variants that appeared characteristic of ankylosing spondylitis blood.

Their specific antigens are unknown. TCRdb re-analysed the 5' RACE reads in MiXCR, keeping a single row per CDR3 protein. The table includes tens of thousands of distinct CDR3 sequences, around 8.3% detected once. The sample was blood, either unsorted or a sorted T cell fraction (not recorded which). These receptors originate from a male donor with ankylosing spondylitis.

A few counts support this clonotype. The V gene is TRBV20-1, the J gene TRBJ2-7; D gene ambiguous. The V gene's germline CDR1 is DFQATT and CDR2 SNEGSKA (reference sequence). The V and J ends lost 0 bases and 2 bases respectively, with 14 bases between them. The CDR3 runs 15 residues. CDR3 residues: CSARDRVGIPYEQYF. DNA of the CDR3: TGCAGTGCTAGAGATCGGGTGGGGATACCCTACGAGCAGTACTTC.

This clonotype occurred many times. This chain links TRBV20-1 with TRBJ2-5; a weak D match, TRBD2 (6 bases). The CDR3 covers 12 residues. Trimming left V 3 bases short and J 4 bases short, with 9 bases between. The germline CDR1 and CDR2 sequences are DFQATT and SNEGSKA (reference sequence). CDR3 bases: TGCAGTGCTAGCGGGAGTCGAGAGACCCAGTACTTC. As protein: CSASGSRETQYF.

The chain carries TRBV3-1 and TRBJ2-1; possible D gene TRBD2, 6 bases. Between the trimmed V and J ends, which lost 1 base and 10 bases, there was a span of 11 bases. The CDR3 is made up of 13 amino acids. Germline V gives CDR1 LGHDT, CDR2 YNNKEL (reference sequence). As DNA, the CDR3 is TGTGCCAGCAGCCAAGGTATTGGGGGGGAGCAGTTCTTC. It codes for CASSQGIGGEQFF.

This clonotype came up a few times. The V gene is TRBV20-1, the J gene TRBJ2-7; perhaps D is TRBD1 or TRBD2 (5 bases each). Germline assignment: CDR1 DFQATT and CDR2 SNEGSKA (reference sequence). Trimming cost V 6 bases and J 3 bases, with 18 bases left between them. The CDR3 is 14 amino acids. CDR3 DNA: TGCAGTGCCGTACTTGGGGGTGTGGACTACGAGCAGTACTTC. Protein sequence: CSAVLGGVDYEQYF.

Ten or more counts support this clonotype. The CDR3 DNA follows: TGCAGCGTTGAAGATCCGGGGGCGAACACTGAAGCTTTCTTT. Amino acid sequence: CSVEDPGANTEAFF. The chain joins TRBV29-1 to TRBJ1-1; a weak D match, TRBD1 (6 bases). V was trimmed by 0 bases and J by 1 base, leaving 9 bases between them. This CDR3 comprises 14 residues. CDR1 SQVTM and CDR2 ANQGSEA come from the germline V gene.

The CDR3: CASSPFDMDGSYEQYF. The CDR3, as DNA: TGTGCCAGCAGCCCCTTCGATATGGACGGCTCCTACGAGCAGTACTTC. This rearrangement joins TRBV7-9 to TRBJ2-7; D call uncertain. V was trimmed by 5 bases and J by 0 bases, leaving 17 bases between them. In germline, CDR1 is SEHNR, CDR2 FQNEAQ (reference sequence). The CDR3 has 16 residues.

This clonotype was detected only a few times. V is TRBV12-3 or TRBV12-4 and J is TRBJ1-1; D not resolved. The length of the CDR3 is 12 residues. Trimming stripped 6 bases from V and 5 bases from J, with 10 bases between. The CDR3 region has the DNA TGTGCCAGCAGCATTGGGGTGACTGAAGCTTTCTTT. This encodes CASSIGVTEAFF.

There are a few counts of this clonotype. The V gene is TRBV4-1, the J gene TRBJ2-1, with no clear D. CDR1 is MGHRA and CDR2 is YSYEKL in the germline V gene. Trimming stripped 1 base from V and 0 bases from J, with 16 bases between. The CDR3 spans 18 residues. CDR3 region: CASSQGSAGVSSYNEQFF. CDR3 bases: TGCGCCAGCAGCCAAGGTTCGGCAGGCGTTAGCTCCTACAATGAGCAGTTCTTC.

In its sample, this clonotype was seen a few times. The chain has TRBV13 and TRBJ2-7; no reliable D call. The V end was cut by 0 bases, the J end by 0 bases, with 9 bases between. The CDR3 spans 15 residues. CDR1 is PRHDT, CDR2 FYEKMQ, per germline (reference sequence). CDR3 DNA: TGTGCCAGCAGCTTAGGCGCAGAAAGCTCCTACGAGCAGTACGTC. This sequence encodes CASSLGAESSYEQYV.

This clonotype was counted only a few times. The gene calls are TRBV19 and TRBJ2-7; TRBD1 or TRBD2 may be the D gene (5 bases each). The V gene lost 5 bases and the J gene lost 1 base, with 12 bases spanning the gap. Per germline, CDR1 LNHDA and CDR2 SQIVND (reference sequence). The CDR3 is 14 residues long. This CDR3 reads CASSFRDGSYEQYF. The CDR3 DNA sequence: TGTGCCAGTAGTTTCCGGGACGGATCCTACGAGCAGTACTTC.

The chain combines TRBV6-5 with TRBJ1-1, with 10 bases that match TRBD1. Germline V gene lookup returns CDR1 MNHEY and CDR2 SVGAGI. This CDR3 is 16 amino acids long. J was trimmed by 0 bases and V by 4 bases; bases with no gene match: 5. CDR3 amino acids: CASSWGTGELNTEAFF. CDR3 DNA sequence: TGTGCCAGCAGTTGGGGGACAGGGGAACTGAACACTGAAGCTTTCTTT.

This clonotype was counted at least ten times. The V call is TRBV7-8, the J call TRBJ2-5; no clear D. The CDR3 length is 12 residues. V lost 1 base and J lost 5, with 5 bases in between. Germline values: CDR1 SGHVS, CDR2 FQNEAQ. The CDR3 DNA follows: TGTGCCAGCAGCTTAGAACTCGAGACCCAGTACTTC. It encodes CASSLELETQYF.

This clonotype has ten or more counts. V usage is TRBV14 and J usage is TRBJ2-5, with D uncertain. Germline V gene lookup returns CDR1 SGHDN and CDR2 FVKESK. The V gene lost 4 bases and the J gene lost 5 bases, with 11 bases spanning the gap. The CDR3 is 13 amino acids. DNA of the CDR3: TGTGCCAGCAGCCGAGCCCGGGCGGAGACCCAGTACTTC. Residues: CASSRARAETQYF.

The genes are TRBV27 and TRBJ1-4; 9 nucleotides agree with TRBD1. This CDR3 contains 16 residues. The germline V gene encodes CDR1 MNHEY and CDR2 SMNVEV (reference sequence). The J segment lost 6 bases and the V segment lost 5 bases, leaving 10 bases of the junction unmatched. The CDR3 protein is CASSPPPGTGHEKLFF. The CDR3 DNA sequence: TGTGCCAGCAGTCCCCCCCCCGGGACAGGGCATGAAAAACTGTTTTTT. Full variable domain (outside the CDR3, taken from reference TRBV27 and TRBJ1-4): EAQVTQNPRYLITVTGKKLTVTCSQNMNHEYMSWYRQDPGLGLRQIYYSMNVEVTDKGDVPEGYKVSRKEKRNFPLILESPSPNQTSLYFCASSPPPGTGHEKLFFGSGTQLSVL.

This clonotype was counted between two and nine times. This CDR3 reads CASSLSESSYEQYF. CDR3 in DNA: TGTGCCAGCAGTTTATCGGAATCCTCCTACGAGCAGTACTTC. The V and J genes are TRBV27 and TRBJ2-7; D uncertain. Trimming took 0 bases from V and 0 from J, leaving 6 bases between them. CDR1 is MNHEY, CDR2 SMNVEV, per germline (reference sequence). This CDR3 comprises 14 residues.

The chain carries TRBV11-2 and TRBJ2-1; 11 bases are a match to TRBD2. The CDR3 is 15 residues long. With V trimmed by 6 bases and J by 3 bases, 4 bases remained unmatched. Germline V gene lookup returns CDR1 SGHAT and CDR2 FQNNGV. DNA for the CDR3: TGTGCCAGCAGTCATGGACTAGCGGGCTACAATGAGCAGTTCTTC. It yields the protein CASSHGLAGYNEQFF. The variable domain in full, completed from reference TRBV11-2 and TRBJ2-1, reads EAGVAQSPRYKIIEKRQSVAFWCNPISGHATLYWYQQILGQGPKLLIQFQNNGVVDDSQLPKDRFSAERLKGVDSTLKIQPAKLEDSAVYLCASSHGLAGYNEQFFGPGTRLTVL.

This clonotype was detected only a few times. V gene TRBV7-7 combines with J gene TRBJ2-1, with D possibly TRBD2 on 6 matching bases. CDR3 length equals 15 residues. V was shortened by 6 bases and J by 0 bases, with 12 bases between the two germline ends. Germline V gene data show CDR1 as SSHAT and CDR2 as FNYEAQ (reference sequence). CDR3 DNA sequence: TGTGCCAGCAGTTGGGGGGATAGCTCCTACAATGAGCAGTTCTTC. Translation: CASSWGDSSYNEQFF.

This clonotype was detected a few times. V and J are TRBV11-3 and TRBJ2-1, with D perhaps TRBD2 (5 bases). V was trimmed by 5 bases and J by 10 bases, leaving 15 bases between them. Germline V gene sequence: CDR1 SGHNT, CDR2 YENEEA. This CDR3 contains 13 residues. The CDR3: CASSPEAPGEQFF. The CDR3 coding sequence is TGTGCCAGCAGCCCAGAAGCCCCGGGGGAGCAGTTCTTC.

This clonotype showed up many times. The rearrangement uses TRBV29-1 and TRBJ2-1; D call uncertain. This CDR3 region has 12 residues. CDR1 SQVTM and CDR2 ANQGSEA come from the germline V gene. V lost 3 bases and J lost 10, with 13 bases in between. CDR3 loop: CSVDSPGGEQFF. Written as DNA, the CDR3 is TGCAGCGTTGACTCCCCAGGTGGGGAGCAGTTCTTC.

This clonotype has only a few counts. J is TRBJ2-2 and V is TRBV5-5; D is uncertain. CDR1 and CDR2 from the germline V gene are SGHKS and YYEKEE (reference sequence). V lost 0 bases, J lost 3 bases, and 6 bases lay in between. The CDR3 spans 14 residues. The DNA of the CDR3 is TGTGCCAGCAGCTTGGACGTCGACACCGGGGAGCTGTTTTTT. Protein product: CASSLDVDTGELFF.

This clonotype was counted ten times or more. The chain links TRBV19 to TRBJ2-7, with D maybe TRBD1 (5 bases). Looked up from germline, CDR1 is LNHDA and CDR2 is SQIVND (reference sequence). Trimming left V 3 bases short and J 5 bases short, with 11 bases between. This CDR3 is 13 amino acids long. CDR3 sequence reads: CASSIWVTDEQYF. The CDR3, as DNA: TGTGCCAGTAGTATTTGGGTGACAGACGAGCAGTACTTC.

This clonotype was observed a few times. The gene calls are TRBV19 and TRBJ1-5; D uncertain. The germline V gene has CDR1 LNHDA and CDR2 SQIVND (reference sequence). CDR3 length equals 16 residues. V gave up 1 base and J gave up 4 bases, with 14 bases separating them. CDR3 DNA: TGTGCCAGTAGTATAGGCAGCGCTCGTAGAAATCAGCCCCAGCATTTT. Its translation is CASSIGSARRNQPQHF.

The rearrangement uses TRBV7-9 and TRBJ2-7, with D unresolved. CDR3 length: 13 amino acids. V was trimmed by 4 bases and J by 3 bases, leaving 10 bases between them. Germline assignment: CDR1 SEHNR and CDR2 FQNEAQ (reference sequence). CDR3 residues: CASSSSGHYEQYV. In DNA form, the CDR3 reads TGTGCCAGCAGCTCTTCGGGTCACTACGAGCAGTACGTC.

This chain links TRBV7-9 with TRBJ2-5, with 7 bases fitting TRBD2. Germline values: CDR1 SEHNR, CDR2 FQNEAQ (reference sequence). There are 16 residues in the CDR3. The ends lost 6 bases at V and 0 bases at J; junction bases unmatched: 10. CDR3 DNA: TGTGCCAGCAGTTCTGAAGCGACTAGCAACCAAGAGACCCAGTACTTC. Amino acid sequence: CASSSEATSNQETQYF.

V gene TRBV6-6 combines with J gene TRBJ1-1; no reliable D call. The V gene lost 6 bases and the J gene lost 12 bases, with 17 bases spanning the gap. The CDR3 is 12 amino acids. Per germline, CDR1 MNHNY and CDR2 SVGAGI (reference sequence). The CDR3 coding sequence is TGTGCCAGCAGCCCCGATGTCCCAGTGCCTTTCTTT. Amino acids: CASSPDVPVPFF.

This clonotype was detected only a few times. This chain links TRBV20-1 with TRBJ2-7; TRBD1 might be the D (5 bases). Germline V lookup: CDR1 DFQATT, CDR2 SNEGSKA (reference sequence). This CDR3 is 15 amino acids long. V shed 0 bases and J shed 0 bases, with 12 bases lying between them. The CDR3 loop reads CSARDPTESSYEQYV. In DNA, the CDR3 is TGCAGTGCTAGAGATCCGACAGAGAGCTCCTACGAGCAGTACGTC.

This clonotype has a handful of counts. The rearrangement uses TRBV4-1 and TRBJ1-6; D remains unclear. V dropped 4 bases and J dropped 0 bases, with 13 bases sitting between them. This CDR3 has 17 amino acids. From germline, CDR1 is MGHRA and CDR2 YSYEKL. CDR3: CASSRQGGSSYNSPLHF. The CDR3 region has the DNA TGCGCCAGCAGCCGACAAGGAGGGAGCTCCTATAATTCACCCCTCCACTTT.

In its sample, this clonotype was seen many times. The chain uses TRBV27 and TRBJ2-2, with a tentative D call TRBD2 (5 bases). Per the germline V gene, CDR1 is MNHEY and CDR2 is SMNVEV (reference sequence). The CDR3 is 12 residues long. V was clipped by 4 bases and J by 9 bases, with 9 bases between them. The CDR3 DNA follows: TGTGCCAGCAGTTCGGGGTACCGGGAGCTGTTTTTT. This gives the protein CASSSGYRELFF.

The CDR3 reads CASSQDYRNRGHEETQYF. CDR3 DNA: TGTGCCAGCAGCCAAGATTACCGGAACAGGGGCCATGAGGAGACCCAGTACTTC. The chain is built from TRBV3-1 and TRBJ2-5; 7 bases align to TRBD1. The germline gives CDR1 LGHDT, CDR2 YNNKEL (reference sequence). Germline trimming cut 0 bases from V and 5 bases from J; bases unmatched to any gene: 15. The CDR3 length is 18 residues.